Given below is one TCR beta chain in context. Its antigen is unknown. No much larger clone exists at a distance of one base, and base qualities are not known. Whole blood was collected in K2EDTA tubes by collaborating institutions according to the institutions' own protocols. Collaborator samples were shipped for TCRbeta analysis as frozen whole blood, isolated PBMCs, or DNA extracted from either sample type. These data originate in a study of blood T cell repertoires in COVID-19 (TCRdb year 2020). Looking at the study overall: The collaborator samples originated in the United States, Italy and Spain and spanned the acute and convalescent phases of COVID-19. The prospective study material was composed of cDNA or gDNA derived from T cells, B-cell-depleted T cells, or PBMCs. Deeply sampled blood TCRbeta repertoires from subjects exposed to, actively infected with, or recovered from COVID-19 were included in the dataset. The repertoires were made available in a free public database intended to serve as a resource for research on the immune response to SARS-CoV-2. The samples were drawn from two sources: the first 160 participants of the ongoing ImmuneRACE study, and some 1,300 subjects contributed by 6 global collaborators. Nearly every sample came with metadata listing a de-identified subject ID, COVID-19 status, age in years and sex. HLA class I and class II types, where available, came from metadata supplied by the sample provider rather than from assay-based typing. Study-level results and caveats: The amount of clinical and demographic metadata varied by source and participant and was provided uncurated.

The immunoSEQ Assay, a bias-controlled multiplex PCR, was used to amplify TCRbeta CDR3 regions from genomic DNA. Regarding the original processing steps: The number of nucleated cells in each sample was estimated by amplification of reference gene primers within the assay. To quantify the absolute abundance of each unique TCRbeta CDR3 rearrangement, sequence reads were collapsed and filtered. For each sample, productive Simpson clonality was calculated as the square root of Simpson's diversity index over productive rearrangements. The table was pulled from immuneACCESS by TCRdb, which kept in-frame rearrangements only. Such tables lose some clones; where checked, under half of the loss comes from unresolved V genes, and the rest has no known cause. That table supplies the V and J calls and clone size; D and trimming were determined from the DNA. The table for this sample lists tens of thousands of clones; more than 85% of them were counted only once. In total, the top ten clones hold approximately 8% of the sample.

This clonotype was obtained from an elderly man with active or convalescent COVID-19. Sequencing used peripheral blood.

The DNA reads TGTGCCAGCAGCCGGGGACAGGATAACACCGGGGAGCTGTTTTTT. Translated, it reads CASSRGQDNTGELFF. The chain is assembled from TRBV5-4 and TRBJ2-2; TRBD1 lines up with 8 middle nucleotides. From the cysteine up to the phenylalanine, the CDR3 has a length of 15 residues. Just the 45-base CDR3 DNA is kept, in frame starting at base 1. CDR1 and CDR2 (SGHNT, YYREEE) derive from the germline V gene (reference sequence). Trimmed from V: 4 bases; trimmed from J: 2 bases; junction bases lacking a gene match: 4.